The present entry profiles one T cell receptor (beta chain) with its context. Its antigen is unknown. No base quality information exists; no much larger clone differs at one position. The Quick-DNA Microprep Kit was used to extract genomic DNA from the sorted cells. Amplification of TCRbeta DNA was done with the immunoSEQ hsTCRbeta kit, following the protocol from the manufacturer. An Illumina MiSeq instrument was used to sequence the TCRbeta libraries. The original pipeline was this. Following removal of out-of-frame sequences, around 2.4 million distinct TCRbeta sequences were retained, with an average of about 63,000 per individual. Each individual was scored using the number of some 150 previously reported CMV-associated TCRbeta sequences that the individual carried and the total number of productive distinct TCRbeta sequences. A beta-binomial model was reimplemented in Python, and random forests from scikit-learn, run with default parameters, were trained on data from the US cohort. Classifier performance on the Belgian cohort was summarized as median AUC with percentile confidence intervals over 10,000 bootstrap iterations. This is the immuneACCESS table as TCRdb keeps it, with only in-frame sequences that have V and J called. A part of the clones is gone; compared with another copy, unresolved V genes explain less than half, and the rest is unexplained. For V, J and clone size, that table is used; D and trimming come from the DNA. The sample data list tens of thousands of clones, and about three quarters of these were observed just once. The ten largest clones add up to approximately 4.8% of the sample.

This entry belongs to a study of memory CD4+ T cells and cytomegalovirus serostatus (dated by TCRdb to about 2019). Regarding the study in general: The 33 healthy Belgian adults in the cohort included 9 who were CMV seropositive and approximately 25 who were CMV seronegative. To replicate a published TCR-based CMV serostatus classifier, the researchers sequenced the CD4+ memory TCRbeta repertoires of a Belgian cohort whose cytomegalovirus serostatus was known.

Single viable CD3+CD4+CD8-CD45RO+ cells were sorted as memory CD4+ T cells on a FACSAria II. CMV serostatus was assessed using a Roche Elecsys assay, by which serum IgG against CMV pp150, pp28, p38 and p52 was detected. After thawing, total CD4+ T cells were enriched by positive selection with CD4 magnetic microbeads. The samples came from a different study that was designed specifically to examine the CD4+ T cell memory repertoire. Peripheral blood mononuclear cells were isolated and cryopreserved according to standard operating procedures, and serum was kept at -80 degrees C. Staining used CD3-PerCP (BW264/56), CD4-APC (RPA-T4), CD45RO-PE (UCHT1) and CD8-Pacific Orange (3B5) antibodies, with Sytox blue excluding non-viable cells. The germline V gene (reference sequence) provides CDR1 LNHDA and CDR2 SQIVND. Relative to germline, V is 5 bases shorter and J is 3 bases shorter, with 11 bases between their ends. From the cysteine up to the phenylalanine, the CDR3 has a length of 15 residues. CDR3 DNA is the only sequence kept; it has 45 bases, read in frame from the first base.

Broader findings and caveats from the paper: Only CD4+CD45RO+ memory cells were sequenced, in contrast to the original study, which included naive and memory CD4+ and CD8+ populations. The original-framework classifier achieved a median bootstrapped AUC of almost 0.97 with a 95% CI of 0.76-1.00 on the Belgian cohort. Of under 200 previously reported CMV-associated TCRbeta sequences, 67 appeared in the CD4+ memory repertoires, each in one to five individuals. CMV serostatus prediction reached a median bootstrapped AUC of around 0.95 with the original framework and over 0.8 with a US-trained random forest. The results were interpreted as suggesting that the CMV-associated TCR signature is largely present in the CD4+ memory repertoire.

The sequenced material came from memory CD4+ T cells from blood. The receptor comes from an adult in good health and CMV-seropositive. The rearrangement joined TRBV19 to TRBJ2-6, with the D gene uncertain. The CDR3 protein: CASSDVGFGANVLTF. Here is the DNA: TGTGCCAGTAGTGACGTGGGGTTTGGGGCCAACGTCCTGACTTTC.